The 11 T cell receptor beta chains below all came from one sample that was sequenced in a study of blood T cell repertoires in COVID-19. Clones were sequenced by immunoSEQ multiplex PCR, and TCRdb holds only the in-frame ones, with some missing. The sample consists of about 220,000 clones, 85% to 90% of them appearing once. What was sequenced was PBMCs or T cells enriched from blood (not recorded which). The receptors stem from a man aged 25 to 45 who had been exposed to COVID-19.

This chain uses TRBV4-2 with TRBJ2-7; 9 bases fit TRBD1. Germline V gene data show CDR1 as LGHNA and CDR2 as YNFKEQ. This CDR3 is built from 15 residues. J was trimmed by 6 bases and V by 5 bases; bases with no gene match: 11. CDR3 amino acids: CASSGRRDRVAEQYF. CDR3 nucleotides: TGTGCCAGCAGCGGACGCCGGGACAGGGTTGCCGAGCAGTACTTC.

This chain joins TRBV4-3 and TRBJ1-1; D possibly corresponds to TRBD1 (5 bases). In germline, CDR1 is LGHNA, CDR2 YSLEER. There are 13 residues in the CDR3. Trimming pared 4 bases from V and 5 bases from J, leaving 11 bases between. The CDR3 loop is CASSPLQGTEAFF. CDR3 DNA sequence: TGCGCCAGCAGCCCCCTCCAGGGTACTGAAGCTTTCTTT.

This chain uses TRBV7-9 with TRBJ1-4; D is unclear. The CDR3 totals 12 residues. CDR1 is SEHNR and CDR2 is FQNEAQ in the germline V gene (reference sequence). V lost 3 bases and J lost 8, with 7 bases in between. CDR3 in DNA: TGTGCCAGCAGCTTTACGGGAGAAAAACTGTTTTTT. Protein sequence: CASSFTGEKLFF.

The rearrangement uses TRBV10-3 and TRBJ1-6, with a tentative D call TRBD1 (5 bases). V lost 2 bases, J lost 5 bases, and 13 bases lay in between. The length of the CDR3 is 16 residues. Germline V gene lookup returns CDR1 ENHRY and CDR2 SYGVKD. The CDR3 loop reads CAISEGGGPDNSPLHF. CDR3 DNA sequence: TGTGCCATCAGTGAGGGGGGGGGACCGGATAATTCACCCCTCCACTTT.

This clone occurred once. The chain uses TRBV12-5 and TRBJ2-1, with D maybe TRBD1 (6 bases). Germline V lookup: CDR1 LGHNT, CDR2 FRNRAP. The CDR3 extends over 11 amino acids. Trimming removed 6 bases from V and 10 bases from J, with 10 bases in between. The DNA for the CDR3 is TGTGCTAGTGGGAGGACAGAGGAGCAGTTCTTC. This translates into CASGRTEEQFF.

The V and J genes are TRBV19 and TRBJ1-4; TRBD1 might be the D (6 bases). This CDR3 region has 14 residues. Germline assignment: CDR1 LNHDA and CDR2 SQIVND (reference sequence). V was shortened by 4 bases and J by 8 bases, with 14 bases between the two germline ends. CDR3 DNA sequence: TGTGCCAGTAGTACCAGCCTCAGGGGCGAAAAACTGTTTTTT. As protein: CASSTSLRGEKLFF. The whole variable domain, filled in from reference TRBV19 and TRBJ1-4, reads DGGITQSPKYLFRKEGQNVTLSCEQNLNHDAMYWYRQDPGQGLRLIYYSQIVNDFQKGDIAEGYSVSREKKESFPLTVTSAQKNPTAFYLCASSTSLRGEKLFFGSGTQLSVL.

V gene TRBV5-1 combines with J gene TRBJ1-3; D uncertain. Deletions cut 6 bases from V and 0 bases from J, with 16 bases between. This CDR3 is 16 amino acids long. Germline V gives CDR1 SGHRS, CDR2 YFSETQ. This chain's CDR3 is CASKFSGGFSGNTIYF. Here the CDR3 DNA reads TGCGCCAGCAAGTTTTCGGGAGGGTTCTCTGGAAACACCATATATTTT.

The J gene is TRBJ1-2, the V gene TRBV4-3; D may be TRBD1 (5 bases). V gave up 3 bases and J gave up 4 bases, with 15 bases separating them. There are 15 residues in the CDR3. The germline V gene has CDR1 LGHNA and CDR2 YSLEER. This CDR3 reads CASSQEADRGYGYTF. As DNA, the CDR3 is TGCGCCAGCAGCCAGGAAGCAGACAGAGGCTATGGCTACACCTTC.

The chain recombines TRBV6-5 with TRBJ1-1; no definite D call. CDR3 length: 16 amino acids. V was trimmed by 2 bases and J by 1 base, leaving 14 bases between them. Germline V lookup: CDR1 MNHEY, CDR2 SVGAGI. CDR3 amino acids: CASSYKRAGWNTEAFF. CDR3 DNA sequence: TGTGCCAGCAGTTACAAGCGAGCGGGATGGAACACTGAAGCTTTCTTT.

As concerns this clone: Germline and junction disagree at one end, which may indicate a read error. The CDR3 sequence is CASSMGQGSFEQYF. The CDR3 nucleotides read TGTGCCAGTAGTATGGGACAGGGGTCCTTCGAGCAGTACTTC. The rearrangement uses TRBV19 and TRBJ2-7, with 10 bases matching TRBD1. Germline CDR1 LNHDA, CDR2 SQIVND (reference sequence). CDR3 length: 14 residues. Variable domain in full (rest from reference TRBV19 and TRBJ2-7): DGGITQSPKYLFRKEGQNVTLSCEQNLNHDAMYWYRQDPGQGLRLIYYSQIVNDFQKGDIAEGYSVSREKKESFPLTVTSAQKNPTAFYLCASSMGQGSFEQYFGPGTRLTVT.

This sequence joins TRBV7-2 and TRBJ1-6; no definite D call. The CDR3 has 17 amino acids. V was cut by 0 bases and J by 0 bases, with 9 bases left in between. In germline, CDR1 is SGHTA, CDR2 FQGNSA. The CDR3 region is CASSLAGGSSYNSPLHF. Here the CDR3 DNA reads TGTGCCAGCAGCTTAGCCGGAGGGAGCTCCTATAATTCACCCCTCCACTTT.